This entry features one T cell receptor beta chain sequence. Its antigen remains unidentified. Base quality data are lacking; no much larger clone is found one base away. Before TCR sequencing, CD3+CD4+ T cells were sorted out of fresh PBMCs. V lost 8 bases and J lost 3 bases, and the count of bases not matched to a germline gene is 14. The CDR3 measures 18 amino acids from cysteine to phenylalanine. Only the CDR3 part of the read is kept: 54 bases, read in frame from the first base. The germline V gene encodes CDR1 MNHEY and CDR2 SMNVEV (reference sequence). Genomic DNA was extracted using the QIAamp DNA Blood Mini Kit and was submitted for immunoSEQ repertoire analysis. Multiplex PCR was used to amplify CDR3 regions from a standard amount of genomic DNA template. An Illumina platform was used to sequence the PCR products. The authors processed their data as follows. Sequences were mapped to a reference, using V, D and J gene definitions from IMGT. Closely related sequences were merged by a nearest-neighbor clustering algorithm so that PCR and sequencing errors were removed. V, D and J usage in productive unique and total sequences was analyzed using ImmunoSEQ Analyzer tools and R version 3.6.1. TCRdb retrieved this table from immuneACCESS and kept in-frame rearrangements only. Not all clones are present; in checked studies, unresolved V genes account for under half, and no reason is known for the remainder. D and trimming were read from the DNA, whereas the V and J calls and clone size are those reported in that table. Recorded for this sample are about a thousand clones; about 90% of them occurred a single time. The ten largest clones capture roughly 1.8% of the sample.

This record belongs to a study of immunodeficiency (dated by TCRdb to between 2018 and 2021). Describing the broader study: The repertoires were analyzed to search for VDJ recombination defects and oligoclonality.

Study-level results and caveats: Severe oligoclonality, judged by top-100 and total clonotype frequencies, was seen in patient CD8+ but not CD4+ T cells. Between patients and controls, productive entropy and V-J pairing of CD4+ T cells looked similar. In entropy comparisons, n=3 (open circles) was shown for patients versus healthy controls, and a thymic development effect was only suggested as possible.

Recombination joined TRBV27 with TRBJ2-2; TRBD2 lines up with 11 middle nucleotides. Sequencing was done on a sample of CD4+ T cells from blood. The receptor was isolated from a female donor. The CDR3 loop reads CASGFLLAGGRHTGELFF. In nucleotide form, the sequence is TGTGCCAGCGGGTTTCTTCTAGCGGGAGGCAGGCACACCGGGGAGCTGTTTTTT.